This T cell receptor (beta chain) was identified during a study of T cell repertoires in cytomegalovirus infection. CDR3 length: 13 residues. Trimming pared 5 bases from V and 4 bases from J, leaving 11 bases between. TCRdb itself ran the reads through MiXCR, one entry per CDR3 protein. The sample records more than 400,000 distinct CDR3 sequences, about a quarter being singletons. This clonotype has at least ten counts. The V and J genes are TRBV12-3 or TRBV12-4 and TRBJ1-1; D ambiguous. The clonotype originates from a human donor in good health (CMV status not recorded). Some clones in this sample may be carry-over from other donors' samples. Sequencing was carried out using PBMCs. CDR3 protein: CASSEGLVTEAFF. The CDR3 region has the DNA TGTGCCAGCAGTGAAGGACTGGTCACTGAAGCTTTCTTT.